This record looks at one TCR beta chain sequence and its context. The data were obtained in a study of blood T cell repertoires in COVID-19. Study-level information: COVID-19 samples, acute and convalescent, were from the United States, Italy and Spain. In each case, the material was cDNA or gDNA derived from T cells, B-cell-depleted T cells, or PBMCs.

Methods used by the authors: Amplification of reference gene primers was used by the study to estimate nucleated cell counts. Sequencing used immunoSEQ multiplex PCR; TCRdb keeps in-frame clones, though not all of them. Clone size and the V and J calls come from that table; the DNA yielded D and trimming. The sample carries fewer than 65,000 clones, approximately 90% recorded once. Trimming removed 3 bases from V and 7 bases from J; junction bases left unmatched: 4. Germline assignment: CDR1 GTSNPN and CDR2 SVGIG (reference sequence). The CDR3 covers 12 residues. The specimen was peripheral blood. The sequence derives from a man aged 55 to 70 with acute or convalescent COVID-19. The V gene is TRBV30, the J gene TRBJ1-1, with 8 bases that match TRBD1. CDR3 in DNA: TGTGCCTGGAGATTCGGACAGGGTGAAGCTTTCTTT. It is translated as CAWRFGQGEAFF.